The rows below give T cell receptor beta chains drawn from one sample of a study of blood T cell repertoires in COVID-19. Data came from immunoSEQ multiplex PCR; TCRdb stores just in-frame clones and leaves some out. The repertoire includes approximately 52,000 clones, 80% to 95% of them detected once, and approximately 15% sits in the top ten. Sequences were obtained from peripheral blood. The source of these receptors is a human donor with active COVID-19. The donor label of this sample is uncertain. The CDR3 runs from the conserved cysteine through the conserved F or W. The D gene is left open where the match is weak. Size is stated for part of the rows, as once, few or many counts, or as a class when the clone is expanded.

j_gene	abundance	v_gene	d_gene	CDR3nt	CDR3aa
TRBJ2-2	.	TRBV5-1	.	TGCGCCAGCAGCTTGGCCGGAGGGATCGCCGGGGAGCTGTTTTTT	CASSLAGGIAGELFF
TRBJ2-7	few	TRBV11-1	.	TGTGCCAGCAGGATCACGGGGGGCCTCTACGAGCAGTACTTC	CASRITGGLYEQYF
TRBJ1-3	.	TRBV5-1	.	TGCGCCAGCAGCGGGGGGAGCTCTGGAAACACCATATATTTT	CASSGGSSGNTIYF
TRBJ2-7	.	TRBV3-1/TRBV3-2	TRBD1	TGTGCCAGCAGCCAAGGACCCCGGACAGGGACCTACGAGCAGTACTTC	CASSQGPRTGTYEQYF
TRBJ1-5	.	TRBV2	TRBD1	TGTGCCAGCGGTGGACAGGGGGAACGGCCCCAGCATTTT	CASGGQGERPQHF
TRBJ2-1	.	TRBV7-9	.	TGTGCCAGCAGCTTATGGAGGGACAGTCTAGAGGATGAGCAGTTCTTC	CASSLWRDSLEDEQFF
TRBJ1-5	.	TRBV2	.	TGTGCCAGCAGTGAAGCGCTATTGGGGTTAGCGGGCAATCAGCCCCAGCATTTT	CASSEALLGLAGNQPQHF
TRBJ2-7	.	TRBV4-1	TRBD1	TGCGCCAGCAGCCAGGCCTCCGGGACAGGGCAGTACTTC	CASSQASGTGQYF
TRBJ1-1	once	TRBV7-3	TRBD1	TGTGCCAGCAGGGCAGGGGGCAGGAACACTGAAGCTTTCTTT	CASRAGGRNTEAFF
TRBJ2-2	.	TRBV11-2	.	TGTGCCAGCAGCCGGATGACAGGCCTGAACACCGGGGAGCTGTTTTTT	CASSRMTGLNTGELFF
TRBJ1-1	.	TRBV5-1	TRBD1	TGCGCCAGCAGGGGAAGGGGGCCTGACAGTGAAGCTTTCTTT	CASRGRGPDSEAFF
TRBJ1-4	.	TRBV9	TRBD1	TGTGCCAGCAGCGCTACAGGGGCTAATGAAAAACTGTTTTTT	CASSATGANEKLFF
TRBJ2-5	.	TRBV6-2/TRBV6-3	TRBD2	TGTGCCAGCAGTTACCCCAGGAGCGGGGAAGAGACCCAGTACTTC	CASSYPRSGEETQYF
TRBJ2-3	.	TRBV6-2/TRBV6-3	.	TGTGCCAGCAGTTACTCGTCAGGGAAAGATACGCAGTATTTT	CASSYSSGKDTQYF
TRBJ1-3	once	TRBV9	.	TGTGCCAGCAGCGTAGTAGCAGGGGCGAACACCATATATTTT	CASSVVAGANTIYF
TRBJ2-6	once	TRBV9	TRBD2	TGTGCCAGCAGCGTAGATAGCGGGACTACCTCTGGGGCCAACGTCCTGACTTTC	CASSVDSGTTSGANVLTF
TRBJ2-1	.	TRBV3-1/TRBV3-2	TRBD2	TGTGCCAGCAAAGCAGCGGGAGAGCCCTACAATGAGCAGTTCTTC	CASKAAGEPYNEQFF
TRBJ1-2	.	TRBV6-2/TRBV6-3	.	TGTGCCAGCAGTCGGACAGTTAACTATGGCTACACCTTC	CASSRTVNYGYTF
TRBJ2-7	.	TRBV9	.	TGTGCCAGCAGCGTAGGACCACAGGGATACGAGCAGTACTTC	CASSVGPQGYEQYF
TRBJ2-1	.	TRBV24-1	.	TGTGCCACCAGTGATTTAGGGGATGAGCAGTTCTTC	CATSDLGDEQFF
TRBJ1-2	.	TRBV7-3	.	TGTGCCAGCAGCCCGAGGGCGTACTATGGCTACACCTTC	CASSPRAYYGYTF
TRBJ2-1	.	TRBV10-3	TRBD2	TGTGCCATCAGTCACGGGACTAGCGGGAGGAAGCGGCACAATGAGCAGTTCTTC	CAISHGTSGRKRHNEQFF
TRBJ2-2	.	TRBV25-1	.	TGTGCCAGCAGTGAAAAGGGAGAGACCGGGGAGCTGTTTTTT	CASSEKGETGELFF
TRBJ1-6	.	TRBV9	.	TGTGCCAGCAGCGTAGAGTACAGCTCCTATAATTCACCCCTCCACTTT	CASSVEYSSYNSPLHF
TRBJ1-5	.	TRBV28	.	TGTGCCAGCAGTCCTCTAAATCAGCCCCAGCATTTT	CASSPLNQPQHF
TRBJ2-1	.	TRBV15	.	TGTGCCACCAGCAGACCGACTATTGGAGAGCAGTTCTTC	CATSRPTIGEQFF
TRBJ2-1	.	TRBV27	TRBD2	TGTGCCAGCAGTTTTAGCGGGATTAGCTCCTACAATGAGCAGTTCTTC	CASSFSGISSYNEQFF
TRBJ1-1	.	TRBV5-1	TRBD1	TGCGCCAGCAGGAAACAGGGGGCGGCTTTCTTT	CASRKQGAAFF
TRBJ2-7	.	TRBV5-1	.	TGCGCCAGCAGCTCTGCAGGGTCCTCCTACGAGCAGTACTTC	CASSSAGSSYEQYF
TRBJ2-5	.	TRBV6-2/TRBV6-3	.	TGTGCCAGCAGCACCCTGAGCCACCAAGAGACCCAGTACTTC	CASSTLSHQETQYF
TRBJ2-1	once	TRBV6-2/TRBV6-3	.	TGTGCCACCAGTGGACAGCGCTACAATGAGCAGTTCTTC	CATSGQRYNEQFF
TRBJ1-5	.	TRBV5-1	.	TGCGCCAGCAGCTTGGGACAGGATAATCAGCCCCAGCATTTT	CASSLGQDNQPQHF
TRBJ2-3	.	TRBV11-3	TRBD2	TGTGCCAGCAGCTTACGTGCGGGAGGCACAGATACGCAGTATTTT	CASSLRAGGTDTQYF
TRBJ2-7	.	TRBV27	.	TGTGCCAGCAGTGCCCTATTGGGGCTCGAGCAGTACTTC	CASSALLGLEQYF
TRBJ1-1	.	TRBV19	TRBD1	TGTGCCAGTAGTATGCGGACAGGCAGGGCGGACACTGAAGCTTTCTTT	CASSMRTGRADTEAFF
TRBJ2-7	.	TRBV5-1	TRBD1	TGCGCCAGCAGCTTGCGGTACAGGGGGTTTTTGTCCTACGAGCAGTACTTC	CASSLRYRGFLSYEQYF
TRBJ2-1	.	TRBV27	.	TGTGCCAGCAGTTCTGGCAGGGCCGACAATGAGCAGTTCTTC	CASSSGRADNEQFF
TRBJ1-4	.	TRBV19	TRBD1	TGTGCCAGTAGCGGACAGGGGGGTGAAAAACTGTTTTTT	CASSGQGGEKLFF
TRBJ1-4	.	TRBV3-1/TRBV3-2	.	TGTGCCAGCAGCTTGGGAGGGCTCGGTGAAAAACTGTTTTTT	CASSLGGLGEKLFF
TRBJ1-5	.	TRBV19	.	TGTGCCAGTAGTATCGGGGGGCAGGGGAGTCAGCCCCAGCATTTT	CASSIGGQGSQPQHF
TRBJ1-1	.	TRBV7-2	.	TGTGCCAGCAGCTTGGCACCCGGGGACACTGAAGCTTTCTTT	CASSLAPGDTEAFF
TRBJ1-1	.	TRBV9	.	TGTGCCAGCAGTCCCTCGGGTGGTGGAACTGAAGCTTTCTTT	CASSPSGGGTEAFF
TRBJ1-1	few	TRBV2	.	TGTGCCAGCAGTGCTACGGGGAACACTGAAGCTTTCTTT	CASSATGNTEAFF
TRBJ1-2	.	TRBV6-5	TRBD1	TGTGCCAGCAGTAGACAGGGGCGACACTACACCTTC	CASSRQGRHYTF
TRBJ2-2	.	TRBV19	TRBD1	TGTGCCAGTAGTATAGATCGGACAGGGGGCCCCGGGGAGCTGTTTTTT	CASSIDRTGGPGELFF
TRBJ2-1	.	TRBV6-5	TRBD1	TGTGCCAGCAGTCCTGACAGGGGGTCCTACAATGAGCAGTTCTTC	CASSPDRGSYNEQFF
TRBJ2-1	.	TRBV3-1/TRBV3-2	TRBD2	TGTGCCAGCAGCCCACTCTCGGGACTAGCTCTTGAGCAGTTCTTC	CASSPLSGLALEQFF
TRBJ2-7	few	TRBV27	.	TGTGCCAGCAGTTTAGGGACCTCGGGCAGGGGAATTAGCAACGAGCAGTACTTC	CASSLGTSGRGISNEQYF
TRBJ1-5	once	TRBV3-1/TRBV3-2	TRBD1	TGTGCCAGCAGCCAGCAGACAGGGGTTCATCAGCCCCAGCATTTT	CASSQQTGVHQPQHF
TRBJ2-7	.	TRBV25-1	.	TGTGCCAGCAGTGAATCGAGGTTTAAGGGGCTGAGCTCCTACGAGCAGTACTTC	CASSESRFKGLSSYEQYF
TRBJ1-2	.	TRBV4-1	.	TGCGCCAGCAGCCAAGATAGGGGCGGACGTGGCTACACCTTC	CASSQDRGGRGYTF
TRBJ2-6	.	TRBV19	.	TGTGCCAGTACCCCCAGCGACGGATCTGGGGCCAACGTCCTGACTTTC	CASTPSDGSGANVLTF
TRBJ2-5	.	TRBV12-3/TRBV12-4	.	TGTGCCAGCAGCCCAAGGGGGGAGACCCAGTACTTC	CASSPRGETQYF
TRBJ2-3	.	TRBV18	TRBD2	TGTGCCGTCGGACGGGGGGGCACAGATACGCAGTATTTT	CAVGRGGTDTQYF
TRBJ2-3	.	TRBV5-6	.	TGTGCCAGCAGGCCTAGGAGGACAGATACGCAGTATTTT	CASRPRRTDTQYF
TRBJ2-5	.	TRBV21-1	.	TGTGCCAGCAGTGCAGAGGAGGAGACCCAGTACTTC	CASSAEEETQYF
TRBJ2-7	.	TRBV6-5	.	TGTGCCAGCAGTTATCAGGACACGGCGGTAGACGAGCAGTACTTC	CASSYQDTAVDEQYF
TRBJ2-2	.	TRBV4-1	.	TGCGCCAGCAGCCAGCTCGGGGATGGCGGGGAGCTGTTTTTT	CASSQLGDGGELFF
TRBJ2-3	.	TRBV19	.	TGTGCCAGTAGTATAGGGCCGGAGTCAGGGGCAGATACGCAGTATTTT	CASSIGPESGADTQYF
TRBJ1-1	.	TRBV29-1	TRBD1	TGCAGCGCCCAGACAGGGTTAATCATGAACACTGAAGCTTTCTTT	CSAQTGLIMNTEAFF